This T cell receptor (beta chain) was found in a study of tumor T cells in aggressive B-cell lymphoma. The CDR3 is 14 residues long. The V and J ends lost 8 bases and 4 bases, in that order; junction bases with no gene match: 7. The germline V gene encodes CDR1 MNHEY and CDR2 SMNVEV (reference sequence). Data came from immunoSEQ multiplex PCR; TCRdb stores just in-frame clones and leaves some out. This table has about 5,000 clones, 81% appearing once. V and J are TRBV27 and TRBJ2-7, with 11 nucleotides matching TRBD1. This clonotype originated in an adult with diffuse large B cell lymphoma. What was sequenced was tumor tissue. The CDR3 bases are TGTGCCAGCGGACGGACAGGGGGCGTTTACGAGCAGTACTTC. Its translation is CASGRTGGVYEQYF.